This is a list of T cell receptor beta chains from one sample in a study of response to subunit inactivated influenza vaccine. MiXCR was run by TCRdb on the RT-PCR reads, yielding one entry per CDR3 protein. The table records some 500,000 distinct CDR3 sequences, 16% of them present only once. Sequencing used CD4+ T cells sorted from PBMCs, obtained approximately 25 months after vaccination. The receptor source for this set is a man aged 45 to 70 who received an inactivated influenza vaccine. Both conserved end residues are part of each CDR3. D genes are given only for firm matches. Expanded clones get a size class; other rows say once, few or many, or leave the size out.

TRBD1	few	TRBV6-1	TRBJ2-1	CASSSPGQGSYNEQFF	TGTGCCAGCAGCTCACCGGGACAGGGGTCCTACAATGAGCAGTTCTTC
-	-	TRBV20-1	TRBJ2-7	CSARDVDKIYEQYF	TGCAGTGCTAGAGACGTAGACAAGATCTACGAGCAGTACTTC
TRBD1	few	TRBV5-5	TRBJ2-1	CASFQGARNEQFF	TGTGCCAGCTTTCAGGGGGCTAGAAATGAGCAGTTCTTC
TRBD1	many	TRBV5-5	TRBJ1-6	CASSPGQGPSPLHF	TGTGCCAGCAGCCCGGGACAGGGTCCATCACCCCTCCACTTT
-	-	TRBV7-2	TRBJ1-4	CASSPGIEEKLFF	TGTGCCAGCAGCCCGGGAATCGAGGAAAAACTGTTTTTT
TRBD2	many	TRBV14	TRBJ2-5	CASSHPSTLASQETQYF	TGTGCCAGCAGCCATCCCTCCACACTAGCGAGTCAAGAGACCCAGTACTTC
-	-	TRBV9	TRBJ2-7	CASSVAGGPSYEQYF	TGTGCCAGCAGCGTAGCGGGCGGACCCTCCTACGAGCAGTACTTC
-	once	TRBV14	TRBJ2-4	CASSQTQAKNIQYF	TGTGCCAGCAGCCAGACCCAAGCCAAAAACATTCAGTACTTC
-	-	TRBV12-3/TRBV12-4	TRBJ1-4	CASIRTLGEKLFF	TGTGCCAGCATCCGGACCCTGGGGGAAAAACTGTTTTTT
TRBD1	many	TRBV12-3/TRBV12-4	TRBJ2-7	CASSGQDYEQYF	TGTGCCAGCAGTGGACAGGACTACGAGCAGTACTTC
-	few	TRBV4-2	TRBJ1-2	CASSQMDGGLSYTF	TGTGCCAGCAGCCAAATGGACGGCGGCTTGAGCTACACCTTC
-	few	TRBV29-1	TRBJ1-1	CSVDPGTEAFF	TGCAGCGTTGACCCCGGGACTGAAGCTTTCTTT
-	many	TRBV12-3/TRBV12-4	TRBJ2-7	CASKEQGMKYEQYF	TGTGCCAGCAAGGAGCAGGGTATGAAGTACGAGCAGTACTTC
TRBD1	-	TRBV4-1	TRBJ1-5	CASSQSGQGDQPQHF	TGCGCCAGCAGCCAATCGGGACAGGGAGATCAGCCCCAGCATTTT
-	few	TRBV3-1	TRBJ2-7	CASSQGGFEQYF	TGTGCCAGCAGCCAAGGGGGTTTCGAGCAGTACTTC
-	-	TRBV28	TRBJ2-3	CASSLTRGYTDTQYF	TGTGCCAGCAGCCTCACTCGCGGCTACACAGATACGCAGTATTTT
-	few	TRBV18	TRBJ2-6	CASSPMRSSGANVLTF	TGTGCCAGCTCACCAATGCGGAGCTCTGGGGCCAACGTCCTGACTTTC
TRBD2	-	TRBV29-1	TRBJ2-7	CSVLASGIEQYF	TGCAGCGTTTTGGCTAGCGGGATTGAGCAGTACTTC
-	many	TRBV5-1	TRBJ1-1	CASSPEVGVTEAFF	TGCGCCAGCAGCCCCGAGGTTGGTGTCACTGAAGCTTTCTTT
-	few	TRBV10-1	TRBJ2-3	CASSESLVYTDTQYF	TGCGCCAGCAGTGAGTCGTTGGTTTACACAGATACGCAGTATTTT
-	few	TRBV3-1	TRBJ1-2	CASSPSGHENYGYTF	TGTGCCAGCAGCCCATCGGGACACGAGAACTATGGCTACACCTTC
-	few	TRBV5-1	TRBJ2-1	CASRSPPGNEQFF	TGCGCCAGCAGGAGTCCGCCCGGCAATGAGCAGTTCTTC
-	-	TRBV4-1	TRBJ1-5	CASSQDRGFSNQPQHF	TGCGCCAGCAGCCAAGATAGGGGATTTAGCAATCAGCCCCAGCATTTT
TRBD2	-	TRBV12-3/TRBV12-4	TRBJ2-1	CASKGLGVGEQFF	TGTGCCAGCAAAGGACTAGGGGTCGGTGAGCAGTTCTTC
-	-	TRBV20-1	TRBJ1-4	CSATHTGQTGEKLFF	TGCAGTGCGACACATACAGGCCAAACCGGTGAAAAACTGTTTTTT
-	many	TRBV3-1	TRBJ2-7	CASSQVRGYEQYF	TGTGCCAGCAGCCAAGTACGTGGGTACGAGCAGTACTTC
TRBD1	-	TRBV24-1	TRBJ2-2	CATSDLRDSVTGELFF	TGTGCCACCAGTGACTTGAGGGACAGTGTCACCGGGGAGCTGTTTTTT
TRBD2	-	TRBV27	TRBJ2-6	CASSSAGGSGANVLTF	TGTGCCAGCAGCTCCGCGGGGGGCTCTGGGGCCAACGTCCTGACTTTC
TRBD2	few	TRBV11-1	TRBJ2-1	CASRGTSGRKLTYNEQFF	TGTGCCAGCAGGGGGACTAGCGGGAGAAAATTGACCTACAATGAGCAGTTCTTC
TRBD2	few	TRBV12-3/TRBV12-4	TRBJ2-1	CASSLGLGGNYNEQFF	TGTGCCAGCAGTTTAGGTTTGGGGGGGAACTACAATGAGCAGTTCTTC
-	few	TRBV6-1	TRBJ2-3	CASSFEGWTDTQYF	TGTGCCAGCAGCTTCGAAGGATGGACCGATACGCAGTATTTT
-	few	TRBV2	TRBJ2-7	CASRAGQTTSYEQYF	TGTGCCAGCAGAGCAGGACAGACGACTTCCTACGAGCAGTACTTC
-	-	TRBV7-2	TRBJ1-2	CASSFAGKTVGYTF	TGTGCCAGCAGCTTTGCAGGGAAGACGGTTGGCTACACCTTC
-	many	TRBV20-1	TRBJ1-5	CSASSGDQPQHF	TGCAGTGCTAGTTCGGGGGATCAGCCCCAGCATTTT
-	few	TRBV28	TRBJ2-2	CASSSGYTGELFF	TGTGCCAGCAGTTCCGGCTACACCGGGGAGCTGTTTTTT
-	-	TRBV12-3/TRBV12-4	TRBJ1-1	CASSRTGSDTEAFF	TGTGCCAGCAGTCGAACAGGGAGTGACACTGAAGCTTTCTTT
-	few	TRBV28	TRBJ2-7	CACKLGGIAYEQYF	TGTGCCTGCAAGTTAGGGGGTATAGCCTACGAGCAGTACTTC
TRBD2	few	TRBV27	TRBJ2-5	CASSLSTSGKGTQYF	TGTGCCAGCAGTTTATCCACTAGCGGGAAAGGGACCCAGTACTTC
TRBD2	-	TRBV20-1	TRBJ2-1	CSAREISGRSYNEQFF	TGCAGTGCTAGAGAGATTAGCGGGAGGTCCTACAATGAGCAGTTCTTC
-	many	TRBV18	TRBJ2-3	CASSPESDTQYF	TGTGCCAGCTCACCAGAGTCAGATACGCAGTATTTT
TRBD1	many	TRBV24-1	TRBJ2-1	CATSDGSGTGVDEQFF	TGTGCCACCAGTGATGGCTCCGGGACAGGGGTGGATGAGCAGTTCTTC